The sequence of this TCR beta chain was determined in a study of cytomegalovirus exposure and HLA in healthy donors. V shed 2 bases and J shed 7 bases, with 6 bases lying between them. The CDR3 totals 12 residues. CDR1 and CDR2 from the germline V gene are KGHSH and LQKENI. In regard to this clone: The target antigen is unknown.

Use of 60 Vbeta and 13 Jbeta primers characterized the PCR. TCRdb's table, derived via immunoSEQ multiplex PCR, lists solely in-frame clones and lacks some. The top ten clones hold about 2% of a sample with 95,000 to 150,000 clones, under 90% of them seen once. Study findings and constraints: One cluster of highly shared sequence variants probably arose as a sequencing artifact. Later on, an analysis tied around 17,000 TCR beta sequences to HLA alleles at 0.05 false discovery rate. Being productive about 87% or about 30% of the time was typical of most TCR beta V segments in an earlier analysis.

The chain has TRBV18 and TRBJ1-5; D not certain. What was sequenced was PBMCs. The source is a middle-aged woman in good health and CMV-seronegative. Here the CDR3 reads CASSPEGQPQHF. The CDR3 nucleotides read TGTGCCAGCTCACCAGAGGGCCAGCCCCAGCATTTT.